This TCR beta chain was documented in a study of T cells in Graves' hyperthyroidism and ophthalmopathy. Whole-study findings and limits: Using 13 V-J features, a model discriminated ophthalmopathy from stable hyperthyroidism.

Looked up from germline, CDR1 is SEHNR and CDR2 is FQNEAQ (reference sequence). This CDR3 contains 13 residues. Trimming removed 5 bases at V and 6 bases at J, with 14 bases between. Researchers took RNA transcripts and amplified the TCR beta CDR3 regions from them. An initial round of RT-PCR targeting the TCR CDR3 relied on the HTBI primer set. Using its own MiXCR run on the multiplex PCR reads, TCRdb lists one record per CDR3 protein. The sample carries approximately 400,000 distinct CDR3 sequences, about 14% recorded once. This clonotype was counted between two and nine times. Its target is not known. It was uncontrolled infection, other autoimmune disease, pregnancy or lactation that excluded patients.

Sequenced material: blood. This TCR derives from a woman aged 25 to 39 with Graves' ophthalmopathy. This sequence joins TRBV7-9 and TRBJ2-7, with D perhaps matching TRBD1 (5 bases). The CDR3 DNA follows: TGTGCCAGCAGCCCACGGACATATGGCGAGCAGTACTTC. Translating gives CASSPRTYGEQYF.